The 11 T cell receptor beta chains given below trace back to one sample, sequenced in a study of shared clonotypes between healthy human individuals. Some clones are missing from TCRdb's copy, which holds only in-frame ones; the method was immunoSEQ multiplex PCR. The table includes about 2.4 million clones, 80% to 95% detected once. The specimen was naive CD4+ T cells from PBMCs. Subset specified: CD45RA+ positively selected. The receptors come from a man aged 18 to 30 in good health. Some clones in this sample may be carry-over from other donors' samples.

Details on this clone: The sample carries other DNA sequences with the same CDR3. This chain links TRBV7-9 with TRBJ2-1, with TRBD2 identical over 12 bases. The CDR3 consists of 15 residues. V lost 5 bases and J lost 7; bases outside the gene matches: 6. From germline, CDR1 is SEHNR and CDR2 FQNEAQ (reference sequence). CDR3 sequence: CASSLWTSGTNEQFF. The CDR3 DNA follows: TGTGCCAGCAGCCTCTGGACTAGCGGGACAAATGAGCAGTTCTTC.

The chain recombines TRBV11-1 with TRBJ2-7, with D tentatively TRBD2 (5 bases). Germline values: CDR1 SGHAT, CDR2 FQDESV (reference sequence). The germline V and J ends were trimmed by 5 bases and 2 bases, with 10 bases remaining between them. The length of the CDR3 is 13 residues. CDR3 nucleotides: TGTGCCAGCAGCCTCCAGCGGCCCTACGAGCAGTACTTC. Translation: CASSLQRPYEQYF.

In DNA, the CDR3 is TGTGCCAGCTCACCAGACAGGGGATTTGGGGAGACCCAGTACTTC. It codes for CASSPDRGFGETQYF. The rearrangement uses TRBV18 and TRBJ2-5; 8 nucleotides agree with TRBD1. V gave up 2 bases and J gave up 5 bases; unmatched junction bases: 7. This CDR3 is 15 amino acids long. CDR1 and CDR2 from the germline V gene are KGHSH and LQKENI.

The CDR3 region has the DNA TGTGCCAGCAGACGGGGACAAACCGGGGAGCTGTTTTTT. Translated: CASRRGQTGELFF. The chain carries TRBV11-1 and TRBJ2-2; possible D gene TRBD1, 6 bases. V gave up 6 bases and J gave up 5 bases, with 10 bases separating them. The CDR3 runs 13 residues. CDR1 is SGHAT and CDR2 is FQDESV in the germline V gene (reference sequence).

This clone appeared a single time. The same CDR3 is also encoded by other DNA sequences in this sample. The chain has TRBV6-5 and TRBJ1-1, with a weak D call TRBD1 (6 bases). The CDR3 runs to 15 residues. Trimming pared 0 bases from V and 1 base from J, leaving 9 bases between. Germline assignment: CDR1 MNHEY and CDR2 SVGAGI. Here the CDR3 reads CASSYSGTTNTEAFF. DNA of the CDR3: TGTGCCAGCAGTTACTCCGGGACAACGAACACTGAAGCTTTCTTT.

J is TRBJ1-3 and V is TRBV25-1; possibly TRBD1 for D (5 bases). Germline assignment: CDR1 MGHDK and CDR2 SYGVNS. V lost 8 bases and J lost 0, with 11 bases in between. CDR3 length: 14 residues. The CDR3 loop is CASRDPGSGNTIYF. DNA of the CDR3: TGTGCCAGCCGGGACCCCGGCTCTGGAAACACCATATATTTT. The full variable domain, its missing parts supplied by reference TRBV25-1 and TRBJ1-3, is EADIYQTPRYLVIGTGKKITLECSQTMGHDKMYWYQQDPGMELHLIHYSYGVNSTEKGDLSSESTVSRIRTEHFPLTLESARPSHTSQYLCASRDPGSGNTIYFGEGSWLTVV.

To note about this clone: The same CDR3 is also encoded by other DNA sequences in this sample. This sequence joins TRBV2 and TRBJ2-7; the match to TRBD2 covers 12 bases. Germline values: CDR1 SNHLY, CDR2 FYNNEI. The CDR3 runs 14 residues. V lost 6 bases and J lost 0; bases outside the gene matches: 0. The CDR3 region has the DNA TGTGCCAGCAGGACTAGCGGGAGCTCCTACGAGCAGTACTTC. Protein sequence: CASRTSGSSYEQYF.

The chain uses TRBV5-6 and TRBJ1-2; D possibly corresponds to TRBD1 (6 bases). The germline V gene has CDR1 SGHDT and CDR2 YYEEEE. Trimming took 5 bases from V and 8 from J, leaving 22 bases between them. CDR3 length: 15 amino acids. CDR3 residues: CASSWGPDTGNGYTF. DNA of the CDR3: TGTGCCAGCAGTTGGGGACCGGACACAGGGAACGGCTACACCTTC. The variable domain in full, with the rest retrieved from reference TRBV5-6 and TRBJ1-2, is DAGVTQSPTHLIKTRGQQVTLRCSPKSGHDTVSWYQQALGQGPQFIFQYYEEEERQRGNFPDRFSGHQFPNYSSELNVNALLLGDSALYLCASSWGPDTGNGYTFGSGTRLTVV.

The chain's CDR3 is CASSQDFLAGGQFKNIQYF. In DNA form, the CDR3 reads TGCGCCAGCAGCCAAGATTTTCTTGCGGGCGGTCAATTCAAAAACATTCAGTACTTC. The gene calls are TRBV4-3 and TRBJ2-4; a weak D match, TRBD2 (5 bases). The ends were cut back, 0 bases at V and 3 bases at J, with 21 bases in the middle. The CDR3 length is 19 residues. Germline assignment: CDR1 LGHNA and CDR2 YSLEER.

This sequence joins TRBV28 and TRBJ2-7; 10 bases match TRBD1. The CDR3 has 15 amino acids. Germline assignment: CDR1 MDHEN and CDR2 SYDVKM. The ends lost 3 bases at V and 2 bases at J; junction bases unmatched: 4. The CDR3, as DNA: TGTGCCAGCAGTTTCACCGGGACAGGGGCCTACGAGCAGTACTTC. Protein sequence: CASSFTGTGAYEQYF.

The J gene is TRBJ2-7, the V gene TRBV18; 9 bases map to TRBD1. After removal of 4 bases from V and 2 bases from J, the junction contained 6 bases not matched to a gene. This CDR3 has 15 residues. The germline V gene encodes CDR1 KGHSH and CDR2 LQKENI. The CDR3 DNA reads TGTGCCAGCTCACTTCTAGGACAGGGGACCTACGAGCAGTACTTC. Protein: CASSLLGQGTYEQYF.